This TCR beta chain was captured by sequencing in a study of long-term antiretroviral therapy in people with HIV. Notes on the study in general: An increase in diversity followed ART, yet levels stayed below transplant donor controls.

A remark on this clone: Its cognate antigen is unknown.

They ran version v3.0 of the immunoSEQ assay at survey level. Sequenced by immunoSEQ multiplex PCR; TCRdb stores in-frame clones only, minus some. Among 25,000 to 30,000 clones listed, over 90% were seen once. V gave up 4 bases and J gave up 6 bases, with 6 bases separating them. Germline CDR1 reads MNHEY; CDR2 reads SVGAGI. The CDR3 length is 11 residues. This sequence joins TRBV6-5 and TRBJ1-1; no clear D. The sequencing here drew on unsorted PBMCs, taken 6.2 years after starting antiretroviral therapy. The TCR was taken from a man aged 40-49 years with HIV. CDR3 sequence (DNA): TGTGCCAGCAGTTCCAGATCTGAAGCTTTCTTT. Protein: CASSSRSEAFF.